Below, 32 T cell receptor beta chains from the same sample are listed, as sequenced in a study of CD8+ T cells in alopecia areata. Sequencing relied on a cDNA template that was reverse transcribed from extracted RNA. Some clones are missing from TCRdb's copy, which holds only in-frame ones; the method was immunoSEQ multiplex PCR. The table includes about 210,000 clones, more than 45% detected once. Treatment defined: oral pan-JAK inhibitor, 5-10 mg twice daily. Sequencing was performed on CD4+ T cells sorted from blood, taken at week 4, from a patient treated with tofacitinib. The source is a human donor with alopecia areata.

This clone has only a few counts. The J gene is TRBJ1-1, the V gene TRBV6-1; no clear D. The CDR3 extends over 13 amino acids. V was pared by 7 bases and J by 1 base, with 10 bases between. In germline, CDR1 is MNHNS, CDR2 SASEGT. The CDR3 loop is CASTPGRNTEAFF. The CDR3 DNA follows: TGTGCCAGCACTCCGGGCCGGAACACTGAAGCTTTCTTT.

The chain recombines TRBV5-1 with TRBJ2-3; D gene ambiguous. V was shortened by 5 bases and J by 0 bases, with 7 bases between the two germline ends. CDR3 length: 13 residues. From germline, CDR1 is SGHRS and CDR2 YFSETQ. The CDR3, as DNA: TGCGCCAGCAGAGTCGGCAGCACAGATACGCAGTATTTT. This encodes CASRVGSTDTQYF.

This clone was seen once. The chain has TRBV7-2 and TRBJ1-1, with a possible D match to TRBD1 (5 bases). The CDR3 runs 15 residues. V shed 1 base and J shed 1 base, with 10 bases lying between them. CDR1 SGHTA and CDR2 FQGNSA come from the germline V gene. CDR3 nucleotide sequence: TGTGCCAGCAGCTTAGTAGGGACTTCGAACACTGAAGCTTTCTTT. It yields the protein CASSLVGTSNTEAFF.

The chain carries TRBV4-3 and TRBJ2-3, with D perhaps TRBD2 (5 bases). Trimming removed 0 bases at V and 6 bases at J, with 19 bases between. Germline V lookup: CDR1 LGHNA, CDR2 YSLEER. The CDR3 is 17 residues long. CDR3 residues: CASSQDPRAEDTDTQYF. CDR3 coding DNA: TGCGCCAGCAGCCAAGATCCGAGGGCCGAAGATACGGATACGCAGTATTTT.

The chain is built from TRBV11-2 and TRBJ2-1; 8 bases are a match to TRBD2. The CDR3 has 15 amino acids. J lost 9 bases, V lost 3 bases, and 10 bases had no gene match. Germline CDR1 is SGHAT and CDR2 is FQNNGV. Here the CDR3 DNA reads TGTGCCAGCAGCTTGAAACGGGGGGGCCAGGCTGAGCAGTTCTTC. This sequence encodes CASSLKRGGQAEQFF.

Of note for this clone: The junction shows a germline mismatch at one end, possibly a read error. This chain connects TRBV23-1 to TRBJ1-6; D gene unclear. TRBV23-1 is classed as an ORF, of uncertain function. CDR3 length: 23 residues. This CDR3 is CASSQTRFRPRTQEGSYNSPLHF. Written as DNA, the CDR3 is TGCGCCAGCAGTCAAACCCGTTTTCGACCCCGAACTCAGGAGGGCTCCTATAATTCGCCCCTCCACTTT.

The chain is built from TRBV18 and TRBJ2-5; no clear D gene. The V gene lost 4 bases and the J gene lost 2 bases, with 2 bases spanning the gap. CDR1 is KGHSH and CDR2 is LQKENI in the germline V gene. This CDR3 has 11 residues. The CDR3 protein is CASSQQETQYF. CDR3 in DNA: TGTGCCAGCTCACAGCAAGAGACCCAGTACTTC.

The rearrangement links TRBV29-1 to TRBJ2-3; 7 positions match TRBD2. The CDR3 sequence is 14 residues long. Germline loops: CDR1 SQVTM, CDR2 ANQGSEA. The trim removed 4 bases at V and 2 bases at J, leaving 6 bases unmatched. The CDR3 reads CSVVPGLHTDTQYF. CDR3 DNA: TGCAGCGTTGTGCCGGGACTACACACAGATACGCAGTATTTT.

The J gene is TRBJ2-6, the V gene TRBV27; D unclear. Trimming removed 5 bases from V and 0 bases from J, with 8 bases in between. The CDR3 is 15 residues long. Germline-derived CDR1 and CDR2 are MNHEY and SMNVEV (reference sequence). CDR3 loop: CASSPIFSGANVLTF. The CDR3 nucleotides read TGTGCCAGCAGTCCAATCTTCTCTGGGGCCAACGTCCTGACTTTC. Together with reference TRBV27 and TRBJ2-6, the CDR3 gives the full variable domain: EAQVTQNPRYLITVTGKKLTVTCSQNMNHEYMSWYRQDPGLGLRQIYYSMNVEVTDKGDVPEGYKVSRKEKRNFPLILESPSPNQTSLYFCASSPIFSGANVLTFGAGSRLTVL.

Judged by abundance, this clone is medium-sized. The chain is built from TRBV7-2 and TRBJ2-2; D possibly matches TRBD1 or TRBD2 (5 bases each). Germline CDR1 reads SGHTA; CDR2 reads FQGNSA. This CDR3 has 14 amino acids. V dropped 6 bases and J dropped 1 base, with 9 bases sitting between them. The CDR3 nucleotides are TGTGCCAGCAGACCGGGACGGAACACCGGGGAGCTGTTTTTT. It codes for CASRPGRNTGELFF.

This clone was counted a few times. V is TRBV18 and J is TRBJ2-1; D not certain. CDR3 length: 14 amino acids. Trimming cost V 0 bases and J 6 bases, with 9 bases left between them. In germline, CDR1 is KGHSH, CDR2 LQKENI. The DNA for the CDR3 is TGTGCCAGCTCACCACCGGCAACCGCCAATGAGCAGTTCTTC. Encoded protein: CASSPPATANEQFF.

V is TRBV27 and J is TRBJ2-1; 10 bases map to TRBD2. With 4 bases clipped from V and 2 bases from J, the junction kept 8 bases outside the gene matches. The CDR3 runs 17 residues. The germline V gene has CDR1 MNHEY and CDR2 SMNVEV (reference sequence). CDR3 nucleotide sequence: TGTGCCAGCAGTTCCTTAGCGGGGGGAAATACCTACAATGAGCAGTTCTTC. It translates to CASSSLAGGNTYNEQFF.

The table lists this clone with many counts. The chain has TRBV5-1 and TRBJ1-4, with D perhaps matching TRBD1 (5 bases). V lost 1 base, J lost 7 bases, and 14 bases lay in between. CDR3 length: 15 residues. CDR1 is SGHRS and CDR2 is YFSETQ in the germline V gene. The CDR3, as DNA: TGCGCCAGCAGCTTGACCGGGACGGAAGGTGAAAAACTGTTTTTT. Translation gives CASSLTGTEGEKLFF.

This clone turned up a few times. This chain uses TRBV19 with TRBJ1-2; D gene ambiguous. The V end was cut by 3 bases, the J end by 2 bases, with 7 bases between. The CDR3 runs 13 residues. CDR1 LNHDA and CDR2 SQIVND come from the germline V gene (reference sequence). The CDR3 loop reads CASSMRVNYGYTF. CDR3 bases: TGTGCCAGTAGTATGAGGGTCAACTATGGCTACACCTTC.

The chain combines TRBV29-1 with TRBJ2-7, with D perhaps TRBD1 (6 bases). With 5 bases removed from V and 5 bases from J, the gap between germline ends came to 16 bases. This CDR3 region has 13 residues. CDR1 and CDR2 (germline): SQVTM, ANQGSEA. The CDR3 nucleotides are TGCAGCGTTTATAAAACAGGGTTCCACGAGCAGTACTTC. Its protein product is CSVYKTGFHEQYF.

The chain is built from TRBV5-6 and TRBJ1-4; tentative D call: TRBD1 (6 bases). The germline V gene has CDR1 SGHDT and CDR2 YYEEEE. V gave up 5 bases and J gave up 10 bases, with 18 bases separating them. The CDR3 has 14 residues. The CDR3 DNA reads TGTGCCAGCAGGTTACAGGGCGATCTCGGAAAACTGTTTTTT. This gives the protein CASRLQGDLGKLFF.

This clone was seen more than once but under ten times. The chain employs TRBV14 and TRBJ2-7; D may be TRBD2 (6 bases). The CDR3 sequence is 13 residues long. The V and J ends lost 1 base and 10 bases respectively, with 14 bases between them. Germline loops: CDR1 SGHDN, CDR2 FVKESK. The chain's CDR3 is CASSQGGVAAQYF. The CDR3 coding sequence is TGTGCCAGCAGCCAAGGCGGAGTAGCGGCCCAGTACTTC.

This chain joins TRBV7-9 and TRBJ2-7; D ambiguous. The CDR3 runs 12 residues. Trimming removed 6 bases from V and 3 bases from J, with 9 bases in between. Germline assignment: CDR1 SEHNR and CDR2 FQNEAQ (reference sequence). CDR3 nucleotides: TGTGCCAGCAGGAGGTTAGGCTACGAGCAGTACTTC. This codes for CASRRLGYEQYF.

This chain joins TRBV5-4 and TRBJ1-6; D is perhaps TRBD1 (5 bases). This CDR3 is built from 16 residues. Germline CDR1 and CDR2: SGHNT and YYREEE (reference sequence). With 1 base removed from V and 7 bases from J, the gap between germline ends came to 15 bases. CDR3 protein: CASSLPGAGANSPLHF. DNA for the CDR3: TGTGCCAGCAGCTTGCCTGGGGCAGGCGCGAATTCACCCCTCCACTTT.

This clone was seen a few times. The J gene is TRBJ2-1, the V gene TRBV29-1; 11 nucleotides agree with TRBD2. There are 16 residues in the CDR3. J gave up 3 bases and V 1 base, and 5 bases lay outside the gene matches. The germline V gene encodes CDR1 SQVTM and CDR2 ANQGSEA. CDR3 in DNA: TGCAGCGTTGAAGGGACTGGGACTAGCGGCTACAATGAGCAGTTCTTC. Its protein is CSVEGTGTSGYNEQFF.

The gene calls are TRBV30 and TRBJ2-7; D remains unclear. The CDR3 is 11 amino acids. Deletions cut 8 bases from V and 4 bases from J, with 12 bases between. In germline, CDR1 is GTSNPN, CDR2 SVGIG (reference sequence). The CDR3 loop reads CAGGKIYEQYF. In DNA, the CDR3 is TGTGCCGGTGGTAAGATTTACGAGCAGTACTTC.

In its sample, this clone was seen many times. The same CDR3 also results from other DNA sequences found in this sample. The CDR3 bases are TGTGCTAGTGCCCTTGACAATACCGGGGAGCTGTTTTTT. Translation gives CASALDNTGELFF. This chain links TRBV12-5 with TRBJ2-2; D not resolved. The CDR3 length is 13 residues. Looked up from germline, CDR1 is LGHNT and CDR2 is FRNRAP. Trimming removed 7 bases at V and 5 bases at J, with 11 bases between.

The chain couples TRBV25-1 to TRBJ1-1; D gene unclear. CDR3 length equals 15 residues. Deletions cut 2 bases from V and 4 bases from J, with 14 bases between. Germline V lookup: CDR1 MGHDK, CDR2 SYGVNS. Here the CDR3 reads CASSEQKKTGTEAFF. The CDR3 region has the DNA TGTGCCAGCAGTGAACAAAAGAAAACGGGCACTGAAGCTTTCTTT.

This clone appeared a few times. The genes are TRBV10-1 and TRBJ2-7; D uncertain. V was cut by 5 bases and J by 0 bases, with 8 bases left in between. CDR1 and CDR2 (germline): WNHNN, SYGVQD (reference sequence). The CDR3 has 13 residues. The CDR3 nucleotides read TGCGCCAGCAGTCTGGCAGGCTCCTACGAGCAGTACTTC. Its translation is CASSLAGSYEQYF.

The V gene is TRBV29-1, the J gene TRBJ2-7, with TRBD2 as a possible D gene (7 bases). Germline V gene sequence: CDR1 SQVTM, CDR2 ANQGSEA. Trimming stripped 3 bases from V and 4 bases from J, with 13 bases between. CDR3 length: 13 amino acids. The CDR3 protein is CSVEIRGGYEQYF. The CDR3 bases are TGCAGCGTTGAGATCAGGGGAGGGTACGAGCAGTACTTC.

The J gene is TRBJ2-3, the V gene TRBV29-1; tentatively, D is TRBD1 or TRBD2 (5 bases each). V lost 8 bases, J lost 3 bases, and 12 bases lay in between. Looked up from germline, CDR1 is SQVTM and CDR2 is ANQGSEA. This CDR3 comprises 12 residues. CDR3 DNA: TGCAGCACCTGGGACCTTACAGATACGCAGTATTTT. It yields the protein CSTWDLTDTQYF.

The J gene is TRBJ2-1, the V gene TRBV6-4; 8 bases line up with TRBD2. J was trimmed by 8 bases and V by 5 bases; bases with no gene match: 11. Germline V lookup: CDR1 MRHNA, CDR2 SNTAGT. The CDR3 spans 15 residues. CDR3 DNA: TGTGCCAGCAGTACCACAGGGACTAGTAAGGATGAGCAGTTCTTC. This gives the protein CASSTTGTSKDEQFF.

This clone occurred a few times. For the CDR3, the DNA is TGCAGCGTCGGGGACGGAAACGAGCAGTACTTC. This translates into CSVGDGNEQYF. The chain has TRBV29-1 and TRBJ2-7; D assignment may be TRBD1 or TRBD2 (5 bases each). CDR1 and CDR2 from the germline V gene are SQVTM and ANQGSEA. CDR3 length equals 11 residues. Trimming took off 6 bases at V and 5 bases at J, with 11 bases between the two ends.

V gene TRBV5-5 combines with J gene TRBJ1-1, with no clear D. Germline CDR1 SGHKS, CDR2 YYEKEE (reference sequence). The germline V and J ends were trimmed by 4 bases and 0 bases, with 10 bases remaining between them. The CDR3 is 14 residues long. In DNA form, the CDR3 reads TGTGCCAGCAGCCCGCGTCTCATGAACACTGAAGCTTTCTTT. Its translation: CASSPRLMNTEAFF.

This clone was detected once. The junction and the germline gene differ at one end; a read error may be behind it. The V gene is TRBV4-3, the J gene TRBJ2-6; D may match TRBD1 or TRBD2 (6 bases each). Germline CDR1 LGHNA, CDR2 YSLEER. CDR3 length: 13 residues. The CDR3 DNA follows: TGCGCCAGCAGCCAAGAGGCGGGACACCCCCGTTCTTTC. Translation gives CASSQEAGHPRSF.

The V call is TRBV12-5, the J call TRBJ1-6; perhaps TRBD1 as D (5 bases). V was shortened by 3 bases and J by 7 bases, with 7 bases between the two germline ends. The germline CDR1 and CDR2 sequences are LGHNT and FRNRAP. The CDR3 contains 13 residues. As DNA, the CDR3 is TGTGCTAGTGGTTTCGGGGGAAATTCACCCCTCCACTTT. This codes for CASGFGGNSPLHF. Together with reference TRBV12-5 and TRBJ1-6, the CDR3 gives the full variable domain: DARVTQTPRHKVTEMGQEVTMRCQPILGHNTVFWYRQTMMQGLELLAYFRNRAPLDDSGMPKDRFSAEMPDATLATLKIQPSEPRDSAVYFCASGFGGNSPLHFGNGTRLTVT.

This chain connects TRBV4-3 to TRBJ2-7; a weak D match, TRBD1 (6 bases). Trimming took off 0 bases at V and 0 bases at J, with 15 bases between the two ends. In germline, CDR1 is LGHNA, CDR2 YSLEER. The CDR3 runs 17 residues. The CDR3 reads CASSQDRQDISSYEQYF. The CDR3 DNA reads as TGCGCCAGCAGCCAAGACCGACAGGACATCTCCTCCTACGAGCAGTACTTC.